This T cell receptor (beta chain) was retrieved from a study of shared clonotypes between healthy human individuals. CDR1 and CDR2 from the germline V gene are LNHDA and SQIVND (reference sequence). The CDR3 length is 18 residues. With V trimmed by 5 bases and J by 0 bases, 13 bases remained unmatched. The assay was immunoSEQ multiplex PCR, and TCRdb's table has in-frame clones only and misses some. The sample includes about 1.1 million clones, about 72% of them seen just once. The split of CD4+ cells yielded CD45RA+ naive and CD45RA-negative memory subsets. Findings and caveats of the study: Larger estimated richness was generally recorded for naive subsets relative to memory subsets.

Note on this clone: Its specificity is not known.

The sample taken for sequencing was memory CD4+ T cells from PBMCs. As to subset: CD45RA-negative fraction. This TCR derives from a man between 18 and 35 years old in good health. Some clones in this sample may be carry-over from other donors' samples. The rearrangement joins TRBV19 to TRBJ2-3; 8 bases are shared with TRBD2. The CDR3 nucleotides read TGTGCCAGTAGTCACCCCCGGGCGGAGCGGGAGAGCACAGATACGCAGTATTTT. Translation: CASSHPRAERESTDTQYF.